This TCR beta chain derives from a study of blood T cell repertoires in COVID-19. For the study at large: COVID-19 samples from acute and convalescent phases originated in the United States, Italy and Spain.

The ends were cut back, 0 bases at V and 5 bases at J, with 8 bases in the middle. Germline values: CDR1 SGHRS, CDR2 YFSETQ. The CDR3 is 13 residues long. Authors' analysis steps: Amplification with reference gene primers provided the estimates of nucleated cell counts. Sequencing used immunoSEQ multiplex PCR; TCRdb keeps in-frame clones, though not all of them. V, J and clone size reflect that table, while D and trimming were determined from the DNA. The sample carries 75,000 to 85,000 clones, 88% recorded once. V and J are TRBV5-1 and TRBJ2-5; TRBD1 is a possible D gene (5 bases). This clonotype was sampled from a human donor in a cohort sampled during active COVID-19. The sample comprised peripheral blood. The CDR3, as DNA: TGCGCCAGCAGCTTGGAGGGGTCGGAGACCCAGTACTTC. Protein sequence: CASSLEGSETQYF. The full variable domain, its missing parts supplied by reference TRBV5-1 and TRBJ2-5, is KAGVTQTPRYLIKTRGQQVTLSCSPISGHRSVSWYQQTPGQGLQFLFEYFSETQRNKGNFPGRFSGRQFSNSRSEMNVSTLELGDSALYLCASSLEGSETQYFGPGTRLLVL.